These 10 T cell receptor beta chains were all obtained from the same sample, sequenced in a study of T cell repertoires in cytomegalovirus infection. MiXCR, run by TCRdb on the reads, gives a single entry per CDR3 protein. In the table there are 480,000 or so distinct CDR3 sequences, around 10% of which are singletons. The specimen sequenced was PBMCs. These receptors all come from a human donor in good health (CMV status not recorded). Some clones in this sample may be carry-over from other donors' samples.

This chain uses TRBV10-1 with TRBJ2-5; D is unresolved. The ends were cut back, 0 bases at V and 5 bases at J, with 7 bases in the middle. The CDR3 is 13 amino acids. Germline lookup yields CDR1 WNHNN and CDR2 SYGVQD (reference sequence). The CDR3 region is CASSESLFETQYF. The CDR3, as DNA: TGCGCCAGCAGTGAGTCGTTGTTCGAGACCCAGTACTTC.

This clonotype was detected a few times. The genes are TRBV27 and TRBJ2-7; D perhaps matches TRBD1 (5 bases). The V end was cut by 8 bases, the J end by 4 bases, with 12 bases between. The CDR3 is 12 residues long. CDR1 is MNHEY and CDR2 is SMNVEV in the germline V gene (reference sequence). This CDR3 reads CASFDSTYEQYF. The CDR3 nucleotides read TGTGCCAGCTTTGACAGTACTTACGAGCAGTACTTC.

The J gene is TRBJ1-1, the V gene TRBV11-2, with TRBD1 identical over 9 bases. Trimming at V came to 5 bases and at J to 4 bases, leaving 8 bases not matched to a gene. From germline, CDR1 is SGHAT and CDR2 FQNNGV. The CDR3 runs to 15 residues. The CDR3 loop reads CASSLATGGSTEAFF. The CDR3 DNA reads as TGTGCCAGCAGCCTTGCGACAGGGGGTAGCACTGAAGCTTTCTTT.

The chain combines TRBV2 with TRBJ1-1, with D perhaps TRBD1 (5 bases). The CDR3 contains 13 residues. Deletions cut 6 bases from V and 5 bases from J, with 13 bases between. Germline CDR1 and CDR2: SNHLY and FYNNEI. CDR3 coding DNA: TGTGCCAGCAGCCCCGGAGGACAAACTGAAGCTTTCTTT. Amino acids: CASSPGGQTEAFF.

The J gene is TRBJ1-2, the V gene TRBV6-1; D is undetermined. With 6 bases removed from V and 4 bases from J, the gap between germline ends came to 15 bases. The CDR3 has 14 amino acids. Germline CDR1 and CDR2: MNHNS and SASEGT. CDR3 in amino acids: CASSTSTHLYGYTF. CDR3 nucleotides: TGTGCCAGCAGCACTAGTACACACCTCTATGGCTACACCTTC.

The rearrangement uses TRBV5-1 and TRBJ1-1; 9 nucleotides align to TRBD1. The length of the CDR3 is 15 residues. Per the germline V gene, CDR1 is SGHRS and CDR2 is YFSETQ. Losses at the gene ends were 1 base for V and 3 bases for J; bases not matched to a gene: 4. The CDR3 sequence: CASSLRRTGDTEAFF. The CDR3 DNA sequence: TGCGCCAGCAGCTTGAGGAGGACAGGGGACACTGAAGCTTTCTTT.

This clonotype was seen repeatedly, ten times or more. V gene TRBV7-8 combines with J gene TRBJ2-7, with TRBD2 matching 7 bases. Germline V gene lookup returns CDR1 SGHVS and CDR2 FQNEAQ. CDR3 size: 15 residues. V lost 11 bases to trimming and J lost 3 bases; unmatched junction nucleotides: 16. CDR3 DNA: TGTGCCGCCGGGGGGATGCAGGGCCCGTACTACGAGCAGTACTTC. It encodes CAAGGMQGPYYEQYF.

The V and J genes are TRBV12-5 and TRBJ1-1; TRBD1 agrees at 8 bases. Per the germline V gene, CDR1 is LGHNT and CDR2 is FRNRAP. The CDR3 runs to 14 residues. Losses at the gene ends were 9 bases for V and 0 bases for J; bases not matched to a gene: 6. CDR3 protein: CASSQGALNTEAFF. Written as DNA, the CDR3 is TGTGCTAGCTCCCAGGGGGCCTTGAACACTGAAGCTTTCTTT.

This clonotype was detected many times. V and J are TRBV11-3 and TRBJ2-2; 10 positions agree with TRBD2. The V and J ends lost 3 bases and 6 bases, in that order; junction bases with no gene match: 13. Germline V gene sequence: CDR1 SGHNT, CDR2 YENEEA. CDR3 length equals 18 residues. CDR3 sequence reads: CASSFGPGSSGSSGELFF. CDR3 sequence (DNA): TGTGCCAGCAGCTTTGGACCAGGGTCTAGCGGGAGTTCCGGGGAGCTGTTTTTT.

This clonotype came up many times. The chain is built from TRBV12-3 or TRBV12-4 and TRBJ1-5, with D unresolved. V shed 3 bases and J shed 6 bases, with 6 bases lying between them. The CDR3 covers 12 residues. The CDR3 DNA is TGTGCCAGCAGTTTGGAGCCTCAGCCCCAGCATTTT. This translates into CASSLEPQPQHF.